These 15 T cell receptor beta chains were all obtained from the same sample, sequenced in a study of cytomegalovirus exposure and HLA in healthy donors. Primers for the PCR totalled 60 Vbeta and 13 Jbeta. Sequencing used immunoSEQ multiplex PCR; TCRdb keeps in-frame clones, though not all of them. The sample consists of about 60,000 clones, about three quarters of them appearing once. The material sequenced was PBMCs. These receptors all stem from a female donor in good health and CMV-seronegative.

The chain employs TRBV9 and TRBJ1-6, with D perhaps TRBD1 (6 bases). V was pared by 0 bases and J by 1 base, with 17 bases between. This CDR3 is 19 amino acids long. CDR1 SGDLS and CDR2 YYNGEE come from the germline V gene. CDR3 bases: TGTGCCAGCAGCGTAGAAGGGGGTCCGAGGAGGTCCTATAATTCACCCCTCCACTTT. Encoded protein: CASSVEGGPRRSYNSPLHF.

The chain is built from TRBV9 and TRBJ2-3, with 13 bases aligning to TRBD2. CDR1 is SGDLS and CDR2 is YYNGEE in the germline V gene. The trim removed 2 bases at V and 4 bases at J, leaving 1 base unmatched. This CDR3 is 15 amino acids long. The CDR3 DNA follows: TGTGCCAGCAGCGTGACTAGCGGGGGGTCAGATACGCAGTATTTT. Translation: CASSVTSGGSDTQYF. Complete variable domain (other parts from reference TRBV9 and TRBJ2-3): DSGVTQTPKHLITATGQRVTLRCSPRSGDLSVYWYQQSLDQGLQFLIQYYNGEERAKGNILERFSAQQFPDLHSELNLSSLELGDSALYFCASSVTSGGSDTQYFGPGTRLTVL.

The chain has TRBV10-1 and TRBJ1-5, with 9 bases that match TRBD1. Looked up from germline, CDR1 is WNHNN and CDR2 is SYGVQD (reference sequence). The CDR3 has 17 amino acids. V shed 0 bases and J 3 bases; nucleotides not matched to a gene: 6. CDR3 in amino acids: CASSESKGTGYNQPQHF. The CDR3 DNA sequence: TGCGCCAGCAGTGAGTCGAAAGGGACAGGGTACAATCAGCCCCAGCATTTT.

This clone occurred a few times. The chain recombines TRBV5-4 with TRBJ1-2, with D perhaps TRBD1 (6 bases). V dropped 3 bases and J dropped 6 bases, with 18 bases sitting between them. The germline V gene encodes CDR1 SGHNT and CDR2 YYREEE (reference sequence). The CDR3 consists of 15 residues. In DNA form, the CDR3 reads TGTGCCAGCAGCTCCCCTCTCTCAGGGGTGAATGGCTACACCTTC. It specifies CASSSPLSGVNGYTF.

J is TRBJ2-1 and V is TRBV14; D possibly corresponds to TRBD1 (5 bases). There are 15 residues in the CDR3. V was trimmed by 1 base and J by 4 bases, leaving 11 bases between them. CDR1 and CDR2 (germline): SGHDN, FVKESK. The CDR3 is CASSQGQWGYNEQFF. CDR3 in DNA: TGTGCCAGCAGCCAAGGACAGTGGGGTTACAATGAGCAGTTCTTC.

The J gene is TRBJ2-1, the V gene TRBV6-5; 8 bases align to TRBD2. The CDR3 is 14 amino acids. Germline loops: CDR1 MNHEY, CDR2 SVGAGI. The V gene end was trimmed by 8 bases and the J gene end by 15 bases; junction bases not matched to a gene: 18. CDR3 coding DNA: TGTGCCAGCCAAATCAACGGCGGGACTAGAGCAATGTTCTTC. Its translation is CASQINGGTRAMFF.

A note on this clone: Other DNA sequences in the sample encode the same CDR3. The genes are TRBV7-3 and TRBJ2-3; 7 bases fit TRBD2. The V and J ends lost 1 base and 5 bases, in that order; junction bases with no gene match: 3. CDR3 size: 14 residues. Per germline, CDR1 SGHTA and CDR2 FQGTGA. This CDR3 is CASSLNSGGDTQYF. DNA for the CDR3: TGTGCCAGCAGCTTAAATTCGGGGGGAGATACGCAGTATTTT.

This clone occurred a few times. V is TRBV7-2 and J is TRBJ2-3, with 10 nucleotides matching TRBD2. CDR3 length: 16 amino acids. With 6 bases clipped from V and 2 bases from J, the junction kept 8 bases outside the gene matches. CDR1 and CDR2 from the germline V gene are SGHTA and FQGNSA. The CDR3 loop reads CASSLRLAGTTDTQYF. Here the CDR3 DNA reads TGTGCCAGCAGTCTTAGACTAGCGGGTACCACAGATACGCAGTATTTT.

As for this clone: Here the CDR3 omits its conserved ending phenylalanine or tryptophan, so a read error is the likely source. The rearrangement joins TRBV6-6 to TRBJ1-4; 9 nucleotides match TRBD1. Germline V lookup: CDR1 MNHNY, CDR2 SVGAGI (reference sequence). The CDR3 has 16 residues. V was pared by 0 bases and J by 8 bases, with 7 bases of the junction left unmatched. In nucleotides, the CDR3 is TGTGCCAGCAGTTACTCGTCGGGACAGGGACGCGAAAAACTGTTTGTT. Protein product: CASSYSSGQGREKLFV.

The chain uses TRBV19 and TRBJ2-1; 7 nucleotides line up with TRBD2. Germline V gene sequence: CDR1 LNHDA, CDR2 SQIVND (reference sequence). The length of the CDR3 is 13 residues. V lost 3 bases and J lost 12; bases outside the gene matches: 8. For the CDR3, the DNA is TGTGCCAGTAGTATGACTAGCTCTTTCGTGCAGTTCTTC. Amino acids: CASSMTSSFVQFF.

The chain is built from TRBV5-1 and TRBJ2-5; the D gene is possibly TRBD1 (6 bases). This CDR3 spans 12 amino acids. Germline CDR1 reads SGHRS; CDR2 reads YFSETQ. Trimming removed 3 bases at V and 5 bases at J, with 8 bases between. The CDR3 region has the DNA TGCGCCAGCAGCTCGCAGGGGGAGACCCAGTACTTC. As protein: CASSSQGETQYF.

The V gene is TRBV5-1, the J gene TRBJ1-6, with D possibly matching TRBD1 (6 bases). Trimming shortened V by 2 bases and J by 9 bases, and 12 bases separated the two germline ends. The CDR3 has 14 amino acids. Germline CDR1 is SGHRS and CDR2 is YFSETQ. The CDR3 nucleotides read TGCGCCAGCAGCTTAATGGGGGCGCTTTCACCCCTCCACTTT. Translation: CASSLMGALSPLHF.

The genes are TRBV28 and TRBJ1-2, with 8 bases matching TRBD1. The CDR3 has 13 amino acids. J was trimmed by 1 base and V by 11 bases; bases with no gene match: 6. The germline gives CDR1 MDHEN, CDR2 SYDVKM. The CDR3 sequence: CAGLDRDNYGYTF. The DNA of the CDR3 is TGTGCCGGTTTGGACAGGGATAACTATGGCTACACCTTC.

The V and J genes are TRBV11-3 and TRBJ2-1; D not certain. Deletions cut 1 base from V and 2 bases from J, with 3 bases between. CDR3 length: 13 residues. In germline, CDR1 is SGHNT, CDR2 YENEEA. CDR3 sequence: CASSLATYNEQFF. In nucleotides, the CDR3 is TGTGCCAGCAGCTTAGCTACCTACAATGAGCAGTTCTTC. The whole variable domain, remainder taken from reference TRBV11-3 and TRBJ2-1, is EAGVVQSPRYKIIEKKQPVAFWCNPISGHNTLYWYLQNLGQGPELLIRYENEEAVDDSQLPKDRFSAERLKGVDSTLKIQPAELGDSAVYLCASSLATYNEQFFGPGTRLTVL.

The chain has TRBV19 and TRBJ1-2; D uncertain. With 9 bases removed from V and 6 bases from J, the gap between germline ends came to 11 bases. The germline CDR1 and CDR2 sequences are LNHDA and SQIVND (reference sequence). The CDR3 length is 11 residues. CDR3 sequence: CASATLHGYTF. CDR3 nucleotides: TGTGCCAGCGCCACTCTCCATGGCTACACCTTC.